These 5 T cell receptor beta chains were all obtained from the same sample, sequenced in a study of blood T cell repertoires in COVID-19. TCRdb's table, derived via immunoSEQ multiplex PCR, lists solely in-frame clones and lacks some. The data contain 100,000 to 150,000 clones, 87% of them singletons. The material sequenced was peripheral blood. The receptors originated from a human donor in a cohort sampled during active COVID-19.

Only one count was recorded for this clone. The V and J genes are TRBV6-6 and TRBJ2-3; D might be TRBD2 (7 bases). V lost 9 bases to trimming and J lost 6 bases, with 19 bases between them. This CDR3 has 14 residues. Germline values: CDR1 MNHNY, CDR2 SVGAGI (reference sequence). Here the CDR3 reads CASHHRGARDTQYF. The CDR3 bases are TGTGCCAGTCATCACCGGGGGGCTCGGGATACGCAGTATTTT.

This clone has just one count. J is TRBJ1-6 and V is TRBV24-1; D may be TRBD1 (6 bases). There are 17 residues in the CDR3. V lost 0 bases, J lost 8 bases, and 16 bases lay in between. Looked up from germline, CDR1 is KGHDR and CDR2 is SFDVKD. The CDR3, as DNA: TGTGCCACCAGTGATTTGTATAGGGGACATTTAGATTCACCCCTCCACTTT. Translating gives CATSDLYRGHLDSPLHF.

This chain links TRBV10-2 with TRBJ1-5, with no clear D. Deletions cut 4 bases from V and 3 bases from J, with 7 bases between. In germline, CDR1 is WSHSY, CDR2 SAAADI. The CDR3 is 13 residues long. CDR3 sequence reads: CASSAGYNQPQHF. As DNA, the CDR3 is TGCGCCAGCAGTGCGGGGTACAATCAGCCCCAGCATTTT.

This rearrangement joins TRBV2 to TRBJ2-1, with 8 bases fitting TRBD2. The CDR3 has 15 amino acids. After removal of 4 bases from V and 1 base from J, the junction contained 3 bases not matched to a gene. CDR1 and CDR2 from the germline V gene are SNHLY and FYNNEI. In nucleotides, the CDR3 is TGTGCCAGCAGTGTTCAGCGGGGGTCCTACAATGAGCAGTTCTTC. Residues: CASSVQRGSYNEQFF.

The chain joins TRBV19 to TRBJ2-3; tentatively, D is TRBD1 (6 bases). The CDR3 is 15 residues long. The germline gives CDR1 LNHDA, CDR2 SQIVND (reference sequence). Trimming took 4 bases from V and 4 from J, leaving 15 bases between them. CDR3 loop: CASSNPMGASDTQYF. The CDR3 coding sequence is TGTGCCAGTAGTAACCCCATGGGGGCGTCAGATACGCAGTATTTT.